This TCR beta chain was recorded in a study of blood T cell repertoires in COVID-19. Study-wide background: Acute-phase and convalescent COVID-19 samples originated in the United States, Italy and Spain. PBMCs, B-cell-depleted T cells, or T cells were the source of the cDNA or gDNA that made up the material.

In the original workflow: Estimation of nucleated cell counts was performed using reference gene primer amplification. Measured with immunoSEQ multiplex PCR; TCRdb has only the in-frame clones, and not every one. The V and J calls and clone size were taken over from that table, and D and trimming were inferred from the DNA. The repertoire holds over 200,000 clones, with more than 65% as singletons. This CDR3 is 14 amino acids long. Germline assignment: CDR1 MGHRA and CDR2 YSYEKL. Trimming removed 4 bases at V and 1 base at J, with 10 bases between. The chain joins TRBV4-1 to TRBJ1-1; D unresolved. Sequencing used peripheral blood. This receptor was obtained from a man aged 45-60 years with active or convalescent COVID-19. The CDR3 reads CASSLVTRNTEAFF. The DNA for the CDR3 is TGCGCCAGCAGCCTTGTGACAAGGAACACTGAAGCTTTCTTT.